The rows below give T cell receptor beta chains drawn from one sample of a study of cytomegalovirus exposure and HLA in healthy donors. Some clones are missing from TCRdb's copy, which holds only in-frame ones; the method was immunoSEQ multiplex PCR. The sample has some 100,000 clones; about three quarters are singletons. The sample consisted of PBMCs. The receptor source for this set is a woman in her thirties or forties in good health and CMV-seropositive. The CDR3 runs from the conserved cysteine through the conserved F or W. A D gene is named only where the DNA matches it firmly. Rows give clone size only sometimes, using once, few, many, or a class for an expanded clone.

cdr3_nt: TGTGCCAGCAGTGCCGACAGGGGGGGGCACACTGAAGCTTTCTTT
cdr3_aa: CASSADRGGHTEAFF
v_call: TRBV2
clone_size: once
d_call: TRBD1
j_call: TRBJ1-1

cdr3_nt: TGCGCCAGCAGCTTGGGGTTAGCCTCCTACAATGAGCAGTTCTTC
cdr3_aa: CASSLGLASYNEQFF
v_call: TRBV5-1
clone_size: NA
d_call: NA
j_call: TRBJ2-1

cdr3_nt: TGTGCCAGCAGCTTTCAGGGGACGACCACCTACGAGCAGTACTTC
cdr3_aa: CASSFQGTTTYEQYF
v_call: TRBV11-2
clone_size: NA
d_call: NA
j_call: TRBJ2-7

cdr3_nt: TGTGCCAGCAGTGAATTCACTAGCGGGTCCGGGGGCACGCAGTATTTT
cdr3_aa: CASSEFTSGSGGTQYF
v_call: TRBV2
clone_size: NA
d_call: TRBD2
j_call: TRBJ2-3

cdr3_nt: TGCGCCAGCAGCCAAGACAGGGTATTCCGGAATCAGCCCCAGCATTTT
cdr3_aa: CASSQDRVFRNQPQHF
v_call: TRBV4-1
clone_size: NA
d_call: NA
j_call: TRBJ1-5

cdr3_nt: TGTGCCAGCAGCCGGGGAGCGCCAGGGGGTGGCTACACCTTC
cdr3_aa: CASSRGAPGGGYTF
v_call: TRBV6-5
clone_size: NA
d_call: TRBD1
j_call: TRBJ1-2

cdr3_nt: TGTGCCAGCAGCTTAATGAGAACCGGGACAGGGGAAGACGAGCAGTACTTC
cdr3_aa: CASSLMRTGTGEDEQYF
v_call: TRBV7-3
clone_size: NA
d_call: TRBD1
j_call: TRBJ2-7

cdr3_nt: TGTGCCTGGAGCCGGGCCCCGGCGGGTGAAAAACTGTTTTTT
cdr3_aa: CAWSRAPAGEKLFF
v_call: TRBV30
clone_size: NA
d_call: NA
j_call: TRBJ1-4

cdr3_nt: TGTGCCTGGAGTGTGTTCAGGTCCTCCTCCTATAATTCACCCCTCCACTTT
cdr3_aa: CAWSVFRSSSYNSPLHF
v_call: TRBV30
clone_size: NA
d_call: NA
j_call: TRBJ1-6

cdr3_nt: TGTGCCAGCAGCGTAGGCTCCAGGGGAAATTCACCCCTCCACTTT
cdr3_aa: CASSVGSRGNSPLHF
v_call: TRBV9
clone_size: NA
d_call: NA
j_call: TRBJ1-6

cdr3_nt: TGTGCCAGCAGGCGGACAGGGGAGGACACTGAAGCTTTCTTT
cdr3_aa: CASRRTGEDTEAFF
v_call: TRBV6-5
clone_size: few
d_call: TRBD1
j_call: TRBJ1-1

cdr3_nt: TGTGCCAGCAGCGTTCAGACAGGGGATAATTCACCCCTCCACTTT
cdr3_aa: CASSVQTGDNSPLHF
v_call: TRBV9
clone_size: NA
d_call: TRBD1
j_call: TRBJ1-6

cdr3_nt: TGCGCCAGCAGCCCGGGACAGGGGACTTCCTACAATGAGCAGTTCTTC
cdr3_aa: CASSPGQGTSYNEQFF
v_call: TRBV5-1
clone_size: NA
d_call: TRBD1
j_call: TRBJ2-1

cdr3_nt: TGTGCCAGCAGCTTAGCGGGGACAGCCCAGCATTTT
cdr3_aa: CASSLAGTAQHF
v_call: TRBV7-9
clone_size: NA
d_call: TRBD1
j_call: TRBJ1-5

cdr3_nt: TGTGCCAGCAGTGTAACAGGGTCTCAGCCCCAGCATTTT
cdr3_aa: CASSVTGSQPQHF
v_call: TRBV6-5
clone_size: NA
d_call: NA
j_call: TRBJ1-5

cdr3_nt: TGTGCCAGCAGCCAGGACAGGGGGCGTAATGAGCAGTTCTTC
cdr3_aa: CASSQDRGRNEQFF
v_call: TRBV6-6
clone_size: NA
d_call: TRBD1
j_call: TRBJ2-1

cdr3_nt: TGTGCCAGCAGTCTGGACAGGCGTGGAGATACGCAGTATTTT
cdr3_aa: CASSLDRRGDTQYF
v_call: TRBV27
clone_size: NA
d_call: TRBD1
j_call: TRBJ2-3

cdr3_nt: TGTGCCAGCAGCTTAGTAGGGACAGGACCCTACGAGCAGTACTTC
cdr3_aa: CASSLVGTGPYEQYF
v_call: TRBV7-2
clone_size: NA
d_call: TRBD1
j_call: TRBJ2-7

cdr3_nt: TGTGCCAGTAGCCCCCGGGACAGCCCGGAAAAACTGTTTTTT
cdr3_aa: CASSPRDSPEKLFF
v_call: TRBV19
clone_size: NA
d_call: TRBD1
j_call: TRBJ1-4

cdr3_nt: TGTGCCATCAGTTATACCGGGGAGCTGTTTTTT
cdr3_aa: CAISYTGELFF
v_call: TRBV10-3
clone_size: NA
d_call: NA
j_call: TRBJ2-2

cdr3_nt: TGTGCCAGCAGGAGGGACAGGGGGCGGGTGAACACTGAAGCTTTCTTT
cdr3_aa: CASRRDRGRVNTEAFF
v_call: TRBV5-6
clone_size: NA
d_call: TRBD1
j_call: TRBJ1-1

cdr3_nt: TGTGCCTGGAGCTTATCACGTCCGGGACAGGGTTCTAGGGAGCTGTTTTTT
cdr3_aa: CAWSLSRPGQGSRELFF
v_call: TRBV30
clone_size: NA
d_call: TRBD1
j_call: TRBJ2-2

cdr3_nt: TGTGCCTGGAGTGTGGGTCAGGTCCTAACCTACGAGCAGTACTTC
cdr3_aa: CAWSVGQVLTYEQYF
v_call: TRBV30
clone_size: NA
d_call: NA
j_call: TRBJ2-7

cdr3_nt: TGTGCCTGGACCGTAACAACAGGGGATACGCAGTATTTT
cdr3_aa: CAWTVTTGDTQYF
v_call: TRBV30
clone_size: NA
d_call: NA
j_call: TRBJ2-3

cdr3_nt: TGCGCCAGCAGCCAACCGGGACTAGCGGGGGGAAGACTCCCCAAAAACATTCAGTACTTC
cdr3_aa: CASSQPGLAGGRLPKNIQYF
v_call: TRBV4-1
clone_size: few
d_call: TRBD2
j_call: TRBJ2-4

cdr3_nt: TGTGCCAGCTCACCGGGACAGGCGGGGGTAGGAAAACTGTTTTTT
cdr3_aa: CASSPGQAGVGKLFF
v_call: TRBV18
clone_size: NA
d_call: TRBD1
j_call: TRBJ1-4

cdr3_nt: TGCGCCAGCAGCCAAGCGGCAGACTATAACTATGGCTACACCTTC
cdr3_aa: CASSQAADYNYGYTF
v_call: TRBV4-1
clone_size: NA
d_call: NA
j_call: TRBJ1-2

cdr3_nt: TGTGCCAGTAGTATTATCGGAGGTGGCTACACCTTC
cdr3_aa: CASSIIGGGYTF
v_call: TRBV19
clone_size: NA
d_call: NA
j_call: TRBJ1-2

cdr3_nt: TGTGCCAGCAGTTACCGGTGGGCCGGAAACACTGAAGCTTTCTTT
cdr3_aa: CASSYRWAGNTEAFF
v_call: TRBV6-5
clone_size: NA
d_call: NA
j_call: TRBJ1-1

cdr3_nt: TGTGCCAGCAGCTTAGGGGGACAGCGGAATGAAAAACTGTTTTTT
cdr3_aa: CASSLGGQRNEKLFF
v_call: TRBV7-6
clone_size: NA
d_call: TRBD1
j_call: TRBJ1-4

cdr3_nt: TGTGCCAGCAGTGATAGGACAGGGTATGAAAAACTGTTTTTT
cdr3_aa: CASSDRTGYEKLFF
v_call: TRBV2
clone_size: NA
d_call: TRBD1
j_call: TRBJ1-4

cdr3_nt: TGTGCCAGCAGTTACTCGGGACTGCACCAAGAGACCCAGTACTTC
cdr3_aa: CASSYSGLHQETQYF
v_call: TRBV6-5
clone_size: NA
d_call: NA
j_call: TRBJ2-5

cdr3_nt: TGTGCCATCAGTTCGGGGACAGGGGTAGAAAAACTGTTTTTT
cdr3_aa: CAISSGTGVEKLFF
v_call: TRBV10-3
clone_size: NA
d_call: TRBD1
j_call: TRBJ1-4

cdr3_nt: TGTGCCAGCAGCTTGGGCGGGGTGAGCATGAACACTGAAGCTTTCTTT
cdr3_aa: CASSLGGVSMNTEAFF
v_call: TRBV5-4
clone_size: NA
d_call: NA
j_call: TRBJ1-1

cdr3_nt: TGCGCCAGCAGCTTGGATCCCGGGACAGCCAATCAAGCTTTCTTT
cdr3_aa: CASSLDPGTANQAFF
v_call: TRBV5-1
clone_size: NA
d_call: TRBD1
j_call: TRBJ1-1

cdr3_nt: TGTGCCAGCAGCCGTCTTAGCGGGGGCCTCTACAATGAGCAGTTCTTC
cdr3_aa: CASSRLSGGLYNEQFF
v_call: TRBV5-6
clone_size: once
d_call: TRBD2
j_call: TRBJ2-1

cdr3_nt: TGTGCCAGCAGGGGAGACAGGGGATGGAACTATGGCTACACCTTC
cdr3_aa: CASRGDRGWNYGYTF
v_call: TRBV6-1
clone_size: NA
d_call: TRBD1
j_call: TRBJ1-2

cdr3_nt: TGTGCCAGCAGCTTTCAGGGTATGGAGCCCCAGCATTTT
cdr3_aa: CASSFQGMEPQHF
v_call: TRBV5-8
clone_size: NA
d_call: NA
j_call: TRBJ1-5

cdr3_nt: TGTGCCAGCAGCACCCGCGAAGGGGTTTCACCCCTCCACTTT
cdr3_aa: CASSTREGVSPLHF
v_call: TRBV9
clone_size: few
d_call: NA
j_call: TRBJ1-6

cdr3_nt: TGCGCCAGCAGCCAAGGGCGGACAGGGCTAAACTATGGCTACACCTTC
cdr3_aa: CASSQGRTGLNYGYTF
v_call: TRBV4-1
clone_size: few
d_call: TRBD1
j_call: TRBJ1-2

cdr3_nt: TGCAGCGCTTTAGGGGTCTTGAACACTGAAGCTTTCTTT
cdr3_aa: CSALGVLNTEAFF
v_call: TRBV29-1
clone_size: NA
d_call: NA
j_call: TRBJ1-1

cdr3_nt: TGCGCCAGCACCCTCGGACAAAACTATGGCTACACCTTC
cdr3_aa: CASTLGQNYGYTF
v_call: TRBV5-1
clone_size: NA
d_call: NA
j_call: TRBJ1-2

cdr3_nt: TGTGCCTGGCATAAAGGGGCAGGGGCCACCGGGGAGCTGTTTTTT
cdr3_aa: CAWHKGAGATGELFF
v_call: TRBV30
clone_size: NA
d_call: NA
j_call: TRBJ2-2

cdr3_nt: TGTGCCAGCAGTTACCTGGACAGGGATGAAGCTTTCTTT
cdr3_aa: CASSYLDRDEAFF
v_call: TRBV6-5
clone_size: NA
d_call: TRBD1
j_call: TRBJ1-1

cdr3_nt: TGTGCCTGGAGCGACCAGGGGGCTTACGAGCAGTACTTC
cdr3_aa: CAWSDQGAYEQYF
v_call: TRBV30
clone_size: NA
d_call: TRBD1
j_call: TRBJ2-7

cdr3_nt: TGCGCCAGCAGCCCTTGGACAGGGTTCGGTCAGCCCCAGCATTTT
cdr3_aa: CASSPWTGFGQPQHF
v_call: TRBV5-1
clone_size: NA
d_call: TRBD1
j_call: TRBJ1-5

cdr3_nt: TGTGCCAGCAGCCCATGGGGAGCAACTAATGAAAAACTGTTTTTT
cdr3_aa: CASSPWGATNEKLFF
v_call: TRBV6-5
clone_size: NA
d_call: NA
j_call: TRBJ1-4

cdr3_nt: TGTGCCCGACAAGTAAGCGACAGCACTGAAGCTTTCTTT
cdr3_aa: CARQVSDSTEAFF
v_call: TRBV30
clone_size: NA
d_call: NA
j_call: TRBJ1-1

cdr3_nt: TGTGCCAGCAGGAAACAGGAGATCACAGATACGCAGTATTTT
cdr3_aa: CASRKQEITDTQYF
v_call: TRBV6-7
clone_size: NA
d_call: NA
j_call: TRBJ2-3

cdr3_nt: TGTGCCAGCAGCAGGGAGTTCGCTGAAGCTTTCTTT
cdr3_aa: CASSREFAEAFF
v_call: TRBV5-4
clone_size: NA
d_call: NA
j_call: TRBJ1-1

cdr3_nt: TGTGCCTGGCAGGGGTTAGCCAAAAACATTCAGTACTTC
cdr3_aa: CAWQGLAKNIQYF
v_call: TRBV30
clone_size: NA
d_call: NA
j_call: TRBJ2-4

cdr3_nt: TGTGCCAGCAGCCCATCTAGGGGGACAGGGGTAGAGACCCAGTACTTC
cdr3_aa: CASSPSRGTGVETQYF
v_call: TRBV5-4
clone_size: NA
d_call: TRBD1
j_call: TRBJ2-5

cdr3_nt: TGTGCCTGGAGTGTAACCGGGGGCTACACCTTC
cdr3_aa: CAWSVTGGYTF
v_call: TRBV30
clone_size: once
d_call: NA
j_call: TRBJ1-2